The 10 T cell receptor beta chains below come from one sample, sequenced in a study of cytomegalovirus exposure and HLA in healthy donors. 13 Jbeta primers and 60 Vbeta primers were used for the PCR. Method: immunoSEQ multiplex PCR; TCRdb's copy keeps in-frame clones and lacks some. This repertoire includes some 76,000 clones. What was sequenced was PBMCs. Source of these receptors: a female donor in good health and CMV-seropositive.

The chain uses TRBV18 and TRBJ2-6, with a weak D call TRBD2 (6 bases). Germline V gives CDR1 KGHSH, CDR2 LQKENI. The germline V and J ends were trimmed by 1 base and 3 bases, with 16 bases remaining between them. CDR3 length: 18 amino acids. For the CDR3, the DNA is TGTGCCAGCTCACCACAATTGGACGGAGGGATTGGGGCCAACGTCCTGACTTTC. Translated: CASSPQLDGGIGANVLTF.

The gene calls are TRBV11-2 and TRBJ2-2; TRBD2 aligns across 10 bases. Trimming took 3 bases from V and 5 from J; bases not matched to a gene: 12. Germline CDR1 and CDR2: SGHAT and FQNNGV. This CDR3 contains 18 residues. The CDR3 nucleotides are TGTGCCAGCAGCTTCCTGAATCTAGCGGGAGCAGGTACCGGGGAGCTGTTTTTT. Protein: CASSFLNLAGAGTGELFF.

The CDR3 DNA reads TGTGCCAGCTCACCCAGGGGGCGCGGTGAAAAACTGTTTTTT. It translates to CASSPRGRGEKLFF. V gene TRBV18 combines with J gene TRBJ1-4; 8 bases are a match to TRBD1. CDR1 and CDR2 (germline): KGHSH, LQKENI. This CDR3 has 14 residues. Trimming removed 3 bases from V and 7 bases from J; junction bases left unmatched: 4.

V and J are TRBV5-6 and TRBJ2-3; 9 bases match TRBD1. The CDR3 runs 13 residues. The trim removed 7 bases at V and 2 bases at J, leaving 2 bases unmatched. In germline, CDR1 is SGHDT, CDR2 YYEEEE. The CDR3: CASLQGATDTQYF. As DNA, the CDR3 is TGTGCCAGCTTACAGGGGGCCACAGATACGCAGTATTTT.

J is TRBJ1-5 and V is TRBV18; possible D gene TRBD1, 6 bases. The CDR3 is 15 amino acids. Germline CDR1 is KGHSH and CDR2 is LQKENI. Trimming removed 3 bases at V and 0 bases at J, with 9 bases between. The CDR3 nucleotides read TGTGCCAGCTCACCCACAGGGAATAGCAATCAGCCCCAGCATTTT. Its protein is CASSPTGNSNQPQHF.

The CDR3 DNA is TGCAGTGCGTCCTACGACAATGAGCAGTTCTTC. It encodes CSASYDNEQFF. The J gene is TRBJ2-1, the V gene TRBV20-1; D gene uncertain. Trimming pared 6 bases from V and 5 bases from J, leaving 8 bases between. CDR3 length: 11 residues. Germline V gene sequence: CDR1 DFQATT, CDR2 SNEGSKA (reference sequence).

The J gene is TRBJ1-1, the V gene TRBV9; unclear D gene. V was pared by 2 bases and J by 5 bases, with 16 bases between. Per the germline V gene, CDR1 is SGDLS and CDR2 is YYNGEE. The CDR3 runs to 15 residues. The DNA of the CDR3 is TGTGCCAGCAGCGTGTCGACCATTTCGGGTACTGAAGCTTTCTTT. Protein product: CASSVSTISGTEAFF.

The chain has TRBV19 and TRBJ1-5; no clear D gene. This CDR3 has 13 residues. Germline V gene lookup returns CDR1 LNHDA and CDR2 SQIVND (reference sequence). Trimming removed 2 bases at V and 5 bases at J, with 7 bases between. CDR3 bases: TGTGCCAGTAGTATAAACGGAGATCAGCCCCAGCATTTT. It codes for CASSINGDQPQHF.

The J gene is TRBJ2-3, the V gene TRBV5-1, with 11 bases matching TRBD2. This CDR3 contains 17 residues. The V gene end was trimmed by 0 bases and the J gene end by 2 bases; junction bases not matched to a gene: 5. From germline, CDR1 is SGHRS and CDR2 YFSETQ. The CDR3 is CASSLALAGGPTDTQYF. In DNA, the CDR3 is TGCGCCAGCAGCTTGGCCCTAGCGGGGGGTCCCACAGATACGCAGTATTTT.

The rearrangement links TRBV7-9 to TRBJ2-3; D gene unclear. This CDR3 contains 17 residues. With 5 bases removed from V and 0 bases from J, the gap between germline ends came to 18 bases. Per germline, CDR1 SEHNR and CDR2 FQNEAQ (reference sequence). The CDR3, as DNA: TGTGCCAGCAGCCCCTTGGCGCCTAGAGAAAGCACAGATACGCAGTATTTT. This sequence encodes CASSPLAPRESTDTQYF. The complete variable domain, with remaining parts taken from reference TRBV7-9 and TRBJ2-3, reads DTGVSQNPRHKITKRGQNVTFRCDPISEHNRLYWYRQTLGQGPEFLTYFQNEAQLEKSRLLSDRFSAERPKGSFSTLEIQRTEQGDSAMYLCASSPLAPRESTDTQYFGPGTRLTVL.